This record concerns one T cell receptor (beta chain) sequence. Which antigen it targets is not known. Within one base of it there is no much larger clone, and no base qualities were kept. This sample was taken from a study of technical replicates of blood from several donors (TCRdb year 2017). Library generation was performed with the immunoSEQ multiplex PCR assay. Imported from immuneACCESS, the table was reduced by TCRdb to in-frame sequences with V and J called. These copies leave out some clones; in studies compared against another copy, an unresolved V gene accounts for under half, and the cause of the remainder is not known. The sample table records some 98,000 clones; approximately 94% of these occur just once. Of the sample, over 0.2% falls within the top ten clones. CDR3 length: 13 amino acids, cysteine to phenylalanine. The sequence is cut down to CDR3 DNA, 39 bases in frame from base 1. The germline V gene provides CDR1 MDHEN and CDR2 SYDVKM. V is clipped by 3 bases and J by 6 bases, and the sequence between their germline boundaries is 11 bases long.

The clonotype originates from a human donor in good health. The sequence is built from TRBV28 and TRBJ1-2; perhaps TRBD1 is the D gene, with 5 bases matching. Specimen: T cells isolated from PBMCs. This receptor has the CDR3 CASSLGGSHGYTF. At the DNA level, the sequence is TGTGCCAGCAGTTTGGGGGGGAGTCATGGCTACACCTTC.